This TCR beta chain was captured by sequencing in a study of T cell responses to AZD1222 COVID-19 vaccine. Findings and caveats of the study: An increase in Spike-specific TCR breadth and depth was observed after two AZD1222 doses. Nearly half of the spike-specific TCRs reportedly recognize variant regions that carry no mutations.

CDR3 length equals 17 residues. Germline CDR1 SNHLY, CDR2 FYNNEI. V was pared by 4 bases and J by 0 bases, with 16 bases between. Libraries were prepared by immunoSEQ multiplex PCR; TCRdb keeps only in-frame clonotypes and omits some of them. This sample carries approximately 91,000 clones, 85% to 95% of them seen once, and the ten largest clones take about 29%. Regarding this clone: Its antigen is not identified.

This sequence joins TRBV2 and TRBJ1-3, with a tentative D call TRBD1 (5 bases). This receptor was identified in an adult who received the AZD1222 COVID-19 vaccine. The material was peripheral blood, obtained 28 days after the second AZD1222 dose. CDR3 bases: TGTGCCAGCAGTGGGGCCGGGACGGGCCGCTCTGGAAACACCATATATTTT. This gives the protein CASSGAGTGRSGNTIYF.